This TCR beta chain appears in the sequencing data of a study of molecular identifiers for immune sequencing clone quantification. The wider study: Replicates partitioned RNA from approximately 20,000 or 98,000 naive CD8 cells into five parts, sequencing four.

TCRdb reprocessed the PCR reads via MiXCR and lists one record per CDR3 protein. The sample has approximately 680,000 distinct CDR3 sequences; about 25% are singletons. V was clipped by 7 bases and J by 2 bases; unmatched bases: 26. The V gene's germline CDR1 is MNHNY and CDR2 SVGAGI (reference sequence). This CDR3 spans 21 amino acids. The chain carries TRBV6-6 and TRBJ2-3; 8 positions match TRBD2. The receptor was isolated from a human donor in good health. Some libraries in this study had Jurkat cell RNA spiked in. Sequenced input: naive CD8+ T cells from blood, with Jurkat cell RNA spiked in. The subset was: FACS-sorted CD8+CD4-CCR7+CD45RA+ naive T cells. The CDR3 loop reads CASIPPGPSGRGGEVTDTQYF. Here the CDR3 DNA reads TGTGCCAGCATCCCTCCGGGGCCCAGCGGGAGAGGGGGGGAGGTCACAGATACGCAGTATTTT.